This is a list of T cell receptor beta chains from one sample in a study of OX40 agonist ivuxolimab in advanced cancers. The method was immunoSEQ multiplex PCR; TCRdb's version includes in-frame clones alone and lacks a portion of them. Of 70,000 to 85,000 clones detected, approximately 95% appear once; the ten largest clones hold approximately 10%. The starting material was CD4+ or CD8+ T cells sorted from blood, obtained in a trial of the OX40 agonist ivuxolimab. All receptors derive from an adult with an advanced solid tumor such as melanoma, head and neck, liver or kidney cancer. Both conserved end residues are part of each CDR3.

v_gene: TRBV15; j_gene: TRBJ1-5; CDR3aa: CATSIWGSHLNEGCQPQHF
v_gene: TRBV7-4; j_gene: TRBJ1-4; CDR3aa: CASSFTGTENEKLFF
v_gene: TRBV9; j_gene: TRBJ2-1; CDR3aa: CASSGRTSSSYNEQFF
v_gene: TRBV13; j_gene: TRBJ1-2; CDR3aa: CASSFSTGGNYGYTF
v_gene: TRBV9; j_gene: TRBJ2-7; CDR3aa: CASSLAGGHYEQYF
v_gene: TRBV5-6; j_gene: TRBJ1-1; CDR3aa: CASSLQGPEAFF
v_gene: TRBV7-9; j_gene: TRBJ2-7; CDR3aa: CASSAGAGYEQYF
v_gene: TRBV27; j_gene: TRBJ1-2; CDR3aa: CASSLTQNYGYTF
v_gene: TRBV4-2; j_gene: TRBJ2-4; CDR3aa: CASSQERGGRWTGKAKNIQYF
v_gene: TRBV6-5; j_gene: TRBJ2-7; CDR3aa: CASSSIDTPPEQYF
v_gene: TRBV4-3; j_gene: TRBJ2-1; CDR3aa: CASSHSIVRGSYNEQFF
v_gene: TRBV7-2; j_gene: TRBJ2-7; CDR3aa: CASSLAPSYSYEQYF
v_gene: TRBV6-5; j_gene: TRBJ1-2; CDR3aa: CASSYSNTLTSYTF
v_gene: TRBV6-1; j_gene: TRBJ2-7; CDR3aa: CASSPTTGTGYEQYF
v_gene: TRBV7-9; j_gene: TRBJ2-3; CDR3aa: CASSLVGAGGSASTDTQYF
v_gene: TRBV13; j_gene: TRBJ1-4; CDR3aa: CASSPRVGGVDEKLFF
v_gene: TRBV7-8; j_gene: TRBJ2-2; CDR3aa: CASSLEVRGTGELFF
v_gene: TRBV9; j_gene: .; CDR3aa: CASSEDSGSVYEQYF
v_gene: TRBV28; j_gene: TRBJ2-5; CDR3aa: CASSLDTQETQYF
v_gene: TRBV7-6; j_gene: TRBJ2-3; CDR3aa: CASSFLTSTGPDTQYF
v_gene: TRBV28; j_gene: TRBJ2-2; CDR3aa: CASKEGWGTGELFF
v_gene: TRBV14; j_gene: TRBJ2-1; CDR3aa: CASSQDRGFRQFF
v_gene: TRBV6-1; j_gene: TRBJ1-2; CDR3aa: CASSDFTRYGYTF
v_gene: TRBV9; j_gene: TRBJ1-3; CDR3aa: CASSEERDTRLGNTIYF
v_gene: TRBV9; j_gene: TRBJ2-2; CDR3aa: CASSVGGANTGELFF
v_gene: TRBV11-1; j_gene: TRBJ1-1; CDR3aa: CASSLAGVGTEAFF
v_gene: TRBV27; j_gene: TRBJ2-3; CDR3aa: CASSWGLTDTQYF
v_gene: TRBV6-6; j_gene: TRBJ2-7; CDR3aa: CASSLSPYEQYF
v_gene: TRBV11-2; j_gene: TRBJ2-5; CDR3aa: CASSLAFQGQETQYF
v_gene: TRBV30; j_gene: TRBJ1-1; CDR3aa: CAHGGGPGTEAFF
v_gene: TRBV5-6; j_gene: TRBJ2-7; CDR3aa: CASRPGRSSYEQYF
v_gene: TRBV4-3; j_gene: TRBJ2-7; CDR3aa: CASSQDRVEQYF
v_gene: TRBV9; j_gene: TRBJ2-3; CDR3aa: CASSVYRDSTDTQYF
v_gene: TRBV29-1; j_gene: TRBJ2-2; CDR3aa: CSVGFSGELFF
v_gene: TRBV6-5; j_gene: TRBJ1-5; CDR3aa: CASSGPRKPQHF
v_gene: TRBV7-2; j_gene: TRBJ2-3; CDR3aa: CASSLTSVFSTDTQYF
v_gene: TRBV25-1; j_gene: TRBJ1-5; CDR3aa: CASSEYQGREVGQPQHF
v_gene: TRBV7-9; j_gene: TRBJ1-1; CDR3aa: CASSLDSKTEAFF
v_gene: TRBV4-3; j_gene: TRBJ2-7; CDR3aa: CASSQDGPSGPSYEQYF
v_gene: TRBV2; j_gene: TRBJ2-7; CDR3aa: CASSDVTEPYEQYF
v_gene: TRBV5-4; j_gene: TRBJ2-7; CDR3aa: CASSLEQGAQGEQYF
v_gene: TRBV2; j_gene: TRBJ1-1; CDR3aa: CASSEGVNTEAFF
v_gene: TRBV19; j_gene: TRBJ2-5; CDR3aa: CASSLPFAGVGETQYF